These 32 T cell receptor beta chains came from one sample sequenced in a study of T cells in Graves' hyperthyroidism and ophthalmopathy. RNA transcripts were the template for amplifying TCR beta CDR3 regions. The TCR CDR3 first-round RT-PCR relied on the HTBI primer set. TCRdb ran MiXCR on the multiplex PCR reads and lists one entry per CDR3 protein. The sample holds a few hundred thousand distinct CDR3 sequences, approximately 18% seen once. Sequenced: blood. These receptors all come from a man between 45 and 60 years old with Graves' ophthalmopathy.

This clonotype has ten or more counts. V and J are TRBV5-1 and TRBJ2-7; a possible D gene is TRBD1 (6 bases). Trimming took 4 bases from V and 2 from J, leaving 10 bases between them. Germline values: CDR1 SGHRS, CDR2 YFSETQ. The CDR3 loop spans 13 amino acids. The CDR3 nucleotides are TGCGCCAGCAGCCCCCGGGACACCTACGAGCAGTACTTC. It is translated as CASSPRDTYEQYF.

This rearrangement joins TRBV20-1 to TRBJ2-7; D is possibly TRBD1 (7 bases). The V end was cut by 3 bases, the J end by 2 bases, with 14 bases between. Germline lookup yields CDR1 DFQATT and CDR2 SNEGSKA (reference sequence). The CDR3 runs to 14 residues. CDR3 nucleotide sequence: TGCAGTGCTAGCAGCCAGGGGGGAGCCTACGAGCAGTACTTC. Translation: CSASSQGGAYEQYF.

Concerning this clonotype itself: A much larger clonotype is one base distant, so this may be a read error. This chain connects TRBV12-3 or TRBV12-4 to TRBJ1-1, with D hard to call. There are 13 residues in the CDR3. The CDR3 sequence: CASSKGSYTAAFF. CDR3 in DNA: TGTGCCAGCAGTAAAGGGAGCTACACTGCAGCTTTCTTT.

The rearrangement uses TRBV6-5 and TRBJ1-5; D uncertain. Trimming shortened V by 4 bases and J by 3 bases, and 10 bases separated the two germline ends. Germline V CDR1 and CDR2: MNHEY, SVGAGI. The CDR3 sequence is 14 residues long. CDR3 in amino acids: CASSSRQINQPQHF. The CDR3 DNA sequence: TGTGCCAGCAGTTCTCGGCAGATCAATCAGCCCCAGCATTTT.

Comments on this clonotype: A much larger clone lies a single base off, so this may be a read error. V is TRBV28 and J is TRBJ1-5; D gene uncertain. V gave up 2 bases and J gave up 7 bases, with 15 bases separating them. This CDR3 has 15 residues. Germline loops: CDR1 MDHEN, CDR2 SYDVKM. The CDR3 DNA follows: TGTGCCAGCAGTTTAGCAGAGGGTGATGGACAGCCCCAGCATTTT. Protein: CASSLAEGDGQPQHF.

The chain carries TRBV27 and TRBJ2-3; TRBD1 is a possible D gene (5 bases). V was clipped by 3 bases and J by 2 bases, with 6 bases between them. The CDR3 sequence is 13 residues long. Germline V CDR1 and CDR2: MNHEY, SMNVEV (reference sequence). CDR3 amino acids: CASSFGHTDTQYF. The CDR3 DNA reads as TGTGCCAGCAGTTTCGGACACACAGATACGCAGTATTTT.

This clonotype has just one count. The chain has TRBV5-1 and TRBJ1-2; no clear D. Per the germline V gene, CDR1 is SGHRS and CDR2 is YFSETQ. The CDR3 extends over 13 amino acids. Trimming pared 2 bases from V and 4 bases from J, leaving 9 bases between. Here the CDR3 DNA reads TGCGCCAGCAGCTTAAATGAGGGCTATGGCTACACCTTC. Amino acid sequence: CASSLNEGYGYTF.

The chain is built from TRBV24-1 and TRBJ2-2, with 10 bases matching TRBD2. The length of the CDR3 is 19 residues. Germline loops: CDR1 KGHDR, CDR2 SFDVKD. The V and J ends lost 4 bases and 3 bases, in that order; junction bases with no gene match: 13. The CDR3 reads CATSDRGLAGAPYTGELFF. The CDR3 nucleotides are TGTGCCACCAGTGACCGGGGTCTAGCGGGAGCGCCGTACACCGGGGAGCTGTTTTTT.

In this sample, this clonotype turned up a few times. The DNA of the CDR3 is TGTGCCAGCAGTGAAGATCGGGAGGATACCTACGAGCAGTACTTC. As protein: CASSEDREDTYEQYF. The J gene is TRBJ2-7, the V gene TRBV2; 7 nucleotides agree with TRBD2. The CDR3 is 15 amino acids. J lost 2 bases, V lost 1 base, and 5 bases had no gene match. Germline CDR1 reads SNHLY; CDR2 reads FYNNEI.

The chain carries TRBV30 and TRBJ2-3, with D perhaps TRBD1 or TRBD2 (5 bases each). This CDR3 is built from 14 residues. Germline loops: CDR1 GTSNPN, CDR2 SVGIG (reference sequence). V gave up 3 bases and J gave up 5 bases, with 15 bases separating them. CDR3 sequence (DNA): TGTGCCTGGAGAACGGGCAGGGAGAGAGATACGCAGTATTTT. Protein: CAWRTGRERDTQYF. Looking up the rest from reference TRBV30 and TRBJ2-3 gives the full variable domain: SQTIHQWPATLVQPVGSPLSLECTVEGTSNPNLYWYRQAAGRGLQLLFYSVGIGQISSEVPQNLSASRPQDRQFILSSKKLLLSDSGFYLCAWRTGRERDTQYFGPGTRLTVL.

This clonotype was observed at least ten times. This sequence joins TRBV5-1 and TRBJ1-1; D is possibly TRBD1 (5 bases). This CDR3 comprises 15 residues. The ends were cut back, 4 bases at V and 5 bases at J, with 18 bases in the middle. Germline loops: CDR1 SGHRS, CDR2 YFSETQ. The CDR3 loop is CASSAVSGAQTEAFF. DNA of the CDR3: TGCGCCAGCAGCGCCGTCTCCGGGGCACAGACTGAAGCTTTCTTT.

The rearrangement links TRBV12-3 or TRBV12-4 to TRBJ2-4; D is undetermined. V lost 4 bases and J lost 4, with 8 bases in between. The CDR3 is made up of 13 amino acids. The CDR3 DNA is TGTGCCAGCAGTTCCTTCAGGAAAAACATTCAGTACTTC. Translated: CASSSFRKNIQYF.

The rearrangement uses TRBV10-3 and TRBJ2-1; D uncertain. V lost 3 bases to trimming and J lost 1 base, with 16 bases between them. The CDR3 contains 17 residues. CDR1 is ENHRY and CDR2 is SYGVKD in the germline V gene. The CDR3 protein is CAISDGTIRQSYNEQFF. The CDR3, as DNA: TGTGCCATCAGTGATGGAACGATTAGGCAGTCCTACAATGAGCAGTTCTTC.

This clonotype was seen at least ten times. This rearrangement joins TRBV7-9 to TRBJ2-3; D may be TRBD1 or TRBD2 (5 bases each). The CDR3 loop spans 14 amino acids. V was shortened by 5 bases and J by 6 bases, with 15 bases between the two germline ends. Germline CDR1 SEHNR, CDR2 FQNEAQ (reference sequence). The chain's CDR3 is CASSAPPREDTQYF. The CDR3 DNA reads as TGTGCCAGCAGCGCCCCCCCCAGGGAGGATACGCAGTATTTT.

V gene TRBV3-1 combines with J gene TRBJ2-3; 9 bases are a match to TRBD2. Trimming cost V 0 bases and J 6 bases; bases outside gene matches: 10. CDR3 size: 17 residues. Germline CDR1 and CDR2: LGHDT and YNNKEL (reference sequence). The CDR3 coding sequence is TGTGCCAGCAGCCAAGATCCTGGCGGGAGGGCCGGGGATACGCAGTATTTT. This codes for CASSQDPGGRAGDTQYF.

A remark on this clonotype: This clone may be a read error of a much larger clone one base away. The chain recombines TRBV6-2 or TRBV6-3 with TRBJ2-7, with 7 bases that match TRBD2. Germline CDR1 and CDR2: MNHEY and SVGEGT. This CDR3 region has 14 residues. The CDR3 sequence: CASSFSRSGAEQCF. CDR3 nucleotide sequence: TGTGCCAGCAGCTTCTCTAGGAGCGGGGCTGAGCAGTGCTTC.

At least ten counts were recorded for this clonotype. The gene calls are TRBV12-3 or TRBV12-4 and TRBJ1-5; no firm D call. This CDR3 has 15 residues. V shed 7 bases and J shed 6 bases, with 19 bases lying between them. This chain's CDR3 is CASTSGRESGQPQHF. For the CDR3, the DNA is TGTGCCAGCACCTCCGGGAGGGAAAGTGGTCAGCCCCAGCATTTT.

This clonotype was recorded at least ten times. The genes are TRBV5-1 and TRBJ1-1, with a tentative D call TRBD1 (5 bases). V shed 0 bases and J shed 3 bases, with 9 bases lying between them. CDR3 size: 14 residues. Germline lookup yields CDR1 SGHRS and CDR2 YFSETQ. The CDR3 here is CASSLGGSHTEAFF. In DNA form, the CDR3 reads TGCGCCAGCAGCTTGGGGGGGTCGCACACTGAAGCTTTCTTT.

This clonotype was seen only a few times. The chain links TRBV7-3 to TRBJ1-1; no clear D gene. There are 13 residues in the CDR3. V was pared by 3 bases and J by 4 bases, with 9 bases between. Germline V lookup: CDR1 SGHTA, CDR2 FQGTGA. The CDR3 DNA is TGTGCCAGCAGCTTGGAGAGGTCCACTGAAGCTTTCTTT. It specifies CASSLERSTEAFF.

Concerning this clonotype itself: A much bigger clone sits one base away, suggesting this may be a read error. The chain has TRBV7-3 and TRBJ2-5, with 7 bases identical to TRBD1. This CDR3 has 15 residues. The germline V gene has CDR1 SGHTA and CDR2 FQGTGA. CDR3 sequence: CPSSLSARGRETQYF. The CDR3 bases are TGTCCCAGCAGCTTATCCGCGAGGGGGCGGGAGACCCAGTACTTC. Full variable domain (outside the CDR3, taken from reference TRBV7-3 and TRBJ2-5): GAGVSQTPSNKVTEKGKYVELRCDPISGHTALYWYRQSLGQGPEFLIYFQGTGAADDSGLPNDRFFAVRPEGSVSTLKIQRTERGDSAVYLCPSSLSARGRETQYFGPGTRLLVL.

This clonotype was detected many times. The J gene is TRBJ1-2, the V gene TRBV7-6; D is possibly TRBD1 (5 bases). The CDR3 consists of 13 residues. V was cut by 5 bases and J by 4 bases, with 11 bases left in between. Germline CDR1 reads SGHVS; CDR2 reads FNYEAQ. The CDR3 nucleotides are TGTGCCAGCAGCGCCAGGGACGGCTATGGCTACACCTTC. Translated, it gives CASSARDGYGYTF.

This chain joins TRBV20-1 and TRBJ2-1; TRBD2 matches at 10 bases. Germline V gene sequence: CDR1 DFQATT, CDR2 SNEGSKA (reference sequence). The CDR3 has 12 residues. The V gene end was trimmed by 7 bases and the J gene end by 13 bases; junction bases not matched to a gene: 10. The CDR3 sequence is CSVLAGGEGQFF. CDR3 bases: TGCAGTGTGTTAGCGGGAGGTGAGGGACAGTTCTTC.

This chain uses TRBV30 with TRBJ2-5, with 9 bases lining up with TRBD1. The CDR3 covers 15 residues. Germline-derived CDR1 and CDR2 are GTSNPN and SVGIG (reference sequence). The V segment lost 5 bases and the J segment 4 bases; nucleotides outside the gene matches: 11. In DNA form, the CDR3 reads TGTGCCTGGGATGTACAGGGGGCGCAGGGAGAGACCCAGTACTTC. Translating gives CAWDVQGAQGETQYF.

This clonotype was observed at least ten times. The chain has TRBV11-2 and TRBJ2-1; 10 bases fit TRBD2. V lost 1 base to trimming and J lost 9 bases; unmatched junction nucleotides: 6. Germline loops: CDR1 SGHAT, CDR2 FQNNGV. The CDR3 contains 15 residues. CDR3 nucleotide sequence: TGTGCCAGCAGCTTAGGAAGCGGGAGGGAAGGTGAGCAGTTCTTC. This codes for CASSLGSGREGEQFF.

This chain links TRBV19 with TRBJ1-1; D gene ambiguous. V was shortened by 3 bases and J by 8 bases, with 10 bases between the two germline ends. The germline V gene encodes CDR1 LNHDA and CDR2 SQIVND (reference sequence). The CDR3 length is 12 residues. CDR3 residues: CASSIRGEEAFF. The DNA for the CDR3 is TGTGCCAGTAGTATTCGGGGAGAAGAAGCTTTCTTT.

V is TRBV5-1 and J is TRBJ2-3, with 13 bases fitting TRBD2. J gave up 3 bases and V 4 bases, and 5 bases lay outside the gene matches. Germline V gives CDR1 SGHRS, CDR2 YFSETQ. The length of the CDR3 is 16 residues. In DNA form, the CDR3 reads TGCGCCAGCAGCATGGCGACTAGCGGGAGGACAGATACGCAGTATTTT. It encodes CASSMATSGRTDTQYF.

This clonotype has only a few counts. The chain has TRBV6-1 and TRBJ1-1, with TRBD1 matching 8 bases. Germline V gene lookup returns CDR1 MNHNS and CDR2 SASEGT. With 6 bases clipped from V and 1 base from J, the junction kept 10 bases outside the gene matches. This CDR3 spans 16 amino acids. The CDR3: CASSLGQGRGNTEAFF. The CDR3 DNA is TGTGCCAGCAGCCTCGGACAGGGTCGGGGGAACACTGAAGCTTTCTTT.

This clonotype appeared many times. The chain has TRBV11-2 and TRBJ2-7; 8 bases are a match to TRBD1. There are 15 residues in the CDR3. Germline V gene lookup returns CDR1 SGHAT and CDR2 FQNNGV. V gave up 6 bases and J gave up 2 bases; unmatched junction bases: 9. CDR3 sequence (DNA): TGTGCCAGCAGTTACGGACAGGGATTTGCCTACGAGCAGTACTTC. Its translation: CASSYGQGFAYEQYF.

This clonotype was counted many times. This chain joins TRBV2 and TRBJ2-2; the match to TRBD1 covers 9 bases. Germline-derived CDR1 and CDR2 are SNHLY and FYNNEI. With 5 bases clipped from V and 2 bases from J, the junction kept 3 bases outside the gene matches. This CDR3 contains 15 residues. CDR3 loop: CASSKDRGNTGELFF. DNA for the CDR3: TGTGCCAGCAGTAAGGACAGGGGAAACACCGGGGAGCTGTTTTTT.

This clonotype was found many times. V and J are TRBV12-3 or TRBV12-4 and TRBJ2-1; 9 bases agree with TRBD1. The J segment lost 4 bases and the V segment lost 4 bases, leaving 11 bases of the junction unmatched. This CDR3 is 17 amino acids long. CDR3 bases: TGTGCCAGCAGTTGGGGGACCGGGACAGGGAATTACAATGAGCAGTTCTTC. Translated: CASSWGTGTGNYNEQFF.

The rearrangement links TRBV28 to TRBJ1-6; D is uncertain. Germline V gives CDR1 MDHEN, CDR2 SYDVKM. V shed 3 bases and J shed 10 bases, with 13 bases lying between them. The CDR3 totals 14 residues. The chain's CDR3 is CASSFRRLGSPLHF. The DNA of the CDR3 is TGTGCCAGCAGTTTCCGCCGATTGGGCTCACCCCTCCACTTT.

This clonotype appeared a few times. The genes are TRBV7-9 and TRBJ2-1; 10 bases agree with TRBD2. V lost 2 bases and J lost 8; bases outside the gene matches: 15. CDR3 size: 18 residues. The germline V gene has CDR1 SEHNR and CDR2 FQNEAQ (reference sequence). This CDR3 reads CASSLPPRRASGGYEQFF. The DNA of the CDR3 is TGTGCCAGCAGCTTACCGCCCCGTCGGGCTAGCGGGGGTTATGAGCAGTTCTTC.